This T cell receptor (beta chain) derives from a study of regulatory T cells in long-lasting Graves disease. Study summary: Graves' patients (newly diagnosed) had been on antithyroid drugs under 3 months.

This clonotype was counted once. Its antigen is unidentified. A much larger clonotype is one base distant, so this may be a read error. The study, taken as a whole, reports: Among samples with persistent disease, TRBV28, TRBJ1-2 and TRBJ2-5 were favored.

Arm-PCR of CDR3 regions and iRepertoire HTBI primers were the basis on which TCR beta libraries were built. TCRdb reanalysed the multiplex PCR reads using MiXCR and keeps one entry per CDR3 protein. Among some 230,000 distinct CDR3 sequences listed, roughly 18% were seen once. J lost 0 bases, V lost 0 bases, and 15 bases had no gene match. Germline V gives CDR1 SGHTA, CDR2 FQGNSA. The CDR3 length is 20 residues. Time point meaning: newly diagnosed GD, antithyroid drugs for less than 3 months. PBMC RNA served as the TCR library source. V and J are TRBV7-2 and TRBJ2-3; 7 bases agree with TRBD2. This receptor was obtained from a female donor with Graves disease. The specimen was peripheral blood mononuclear cells (PBMCs), collected at new diagnosis, from a patient treated with antithyroid drugs. CDR3 DNA: TGTGCCAGCAGCTTAGCCGGATGGCGGGAGTCCACCGGCAGCACAGATACGCAGTATTTT. It yields the protein CASSLAGWRESTGSTDTQYF.